This T cell receptor (beta chain) was observed in a study of T cell changes during pregnancy in multiple sclerosis. Germline assignment: CDR1 SGHRS and CDR2 YFSETQ. The CDR3 spans 13 residues. For this clone: Germline and junction disagree at one end, which may indicate a read error. The same CDR3 is also encoded by other DNA sequences in this sample.

Sequenced by immunoSEQ multiplex PCR; TCRdb stores in-frame clones only, minus some. In the table there are about 100,000 clones, 85% to 95% of which are singletons. Source: peripheral blood, taken in the third trimester of pregnancy. This TCR was recovered from a female donor in good health, enrolled as a control in a pregnancy study. The rearrangement uses TRBV5-1 and TRBJ1-2; 9 positions agree with TRBD1. The CDR3 sequence is CASSPGTGYGYTF. DNA of the CDR3: TGCGCTAGCAGCCCGGGGACAGGGTATGGCTACACCTTC.